The clone carrying this T cell receptor beta chain has just one count. Original data processing: Estimation of nucleated cell counts was performed using reference gene primer amplification. The assay was immunoSEQ multiplex PCR, and TCRdb's table has in-frame clones only and misses some. The DNA was the basis for D and trimming; V, J and clone size are from that table. The repertoire holds about 150,000 clones, with about 79% as singletons. The data stem from a study of blood T cell repertoires in COVID-19. Study as a whole: COVID-19 samples from acute and convalescent phases originated in the United States, Italy and Spain. Sources were T cells, B-cell-depleted T cells, or PBMCs; the material itself was cDNA or gDNA.

V lost 5 bases and J 0 bases, leaving 8 bases between the germline ends. This CDR3 comprises 14 residues. The germline V gene has CDR1 SGDLS and CDR2 YYNGEE. The genes are TRBV9 and TRBJ1-4; D not resolved. Sequencing was performed on peripheral blood. The clonotype comes from a woman between 45 and 60 years old with acute or convalescent COVID-19. CDR3: CASSSSSTNEKLFF. CDR3 in DNA: TGTGCCAGCAGTAGCAGTTCAACTAATGAAAAACTGTTTTTT.